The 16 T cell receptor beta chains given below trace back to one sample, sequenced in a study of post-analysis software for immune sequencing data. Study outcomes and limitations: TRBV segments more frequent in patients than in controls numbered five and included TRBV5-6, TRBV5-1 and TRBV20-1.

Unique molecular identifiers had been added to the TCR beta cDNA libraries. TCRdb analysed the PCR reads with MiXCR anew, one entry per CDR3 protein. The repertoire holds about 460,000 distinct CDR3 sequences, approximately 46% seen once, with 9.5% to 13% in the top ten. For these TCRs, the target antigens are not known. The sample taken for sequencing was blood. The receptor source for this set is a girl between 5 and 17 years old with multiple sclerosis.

The CDR3 reads CSGAGTLYEQYF. CDR3 sequence (DNA): TGCAGCGGTGCAGGGACCCTCTACGAGCAGTACTTC. The V call is TRBV29-1, the J call TRBJ2-7; D may match TRBD1 or TRBD2 (5 bases each). This CDR3 comprises 12 residues. CDR1 and CDR2 from the germline V gene are SQVTM and ANQGSEA. Trimming removed 7 bases from V and 3 bases from J, with 13 bases in between.

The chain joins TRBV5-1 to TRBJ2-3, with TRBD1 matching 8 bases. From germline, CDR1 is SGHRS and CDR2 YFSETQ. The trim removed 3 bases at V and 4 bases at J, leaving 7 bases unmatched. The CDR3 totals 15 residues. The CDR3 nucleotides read TGCGCCAGCAGCTCCGGGACAGGAATCGCAGATACGCAGTATTTT. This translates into CASSSGTGIADTQYF.

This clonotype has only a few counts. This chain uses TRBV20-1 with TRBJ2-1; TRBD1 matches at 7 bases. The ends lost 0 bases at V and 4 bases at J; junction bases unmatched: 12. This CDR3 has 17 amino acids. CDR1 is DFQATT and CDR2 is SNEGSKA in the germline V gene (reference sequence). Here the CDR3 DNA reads TGCAGTGCTAGAGATTCCCGGGACAGCCTTAGATACAATGAGCAGTTCTTC. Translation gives CSARDSRDSLRYNEQFF.

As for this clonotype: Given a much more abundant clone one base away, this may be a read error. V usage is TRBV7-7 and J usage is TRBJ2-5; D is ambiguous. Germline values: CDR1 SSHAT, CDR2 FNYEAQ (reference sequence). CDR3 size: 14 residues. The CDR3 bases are TGTGCTAGCAGCTTAGGTCTTGGGAAAGAGACCCAGTACTTC. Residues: CASSLGLGKETQYF.

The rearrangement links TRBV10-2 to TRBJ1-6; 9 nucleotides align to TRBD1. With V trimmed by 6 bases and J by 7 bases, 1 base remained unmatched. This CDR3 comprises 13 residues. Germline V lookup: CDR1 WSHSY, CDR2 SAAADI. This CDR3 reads CASSGQGNSPLHF. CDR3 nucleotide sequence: TGCGCCAGCAGCGGACAGGGGAATTCACCCCTCCACTTT.

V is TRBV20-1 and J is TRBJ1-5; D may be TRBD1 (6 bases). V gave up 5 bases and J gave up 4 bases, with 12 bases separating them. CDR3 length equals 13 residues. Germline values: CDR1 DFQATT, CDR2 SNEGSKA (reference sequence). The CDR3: CSAFRDTNQPQHF. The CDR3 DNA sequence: TGCAGTGCTTTCCGGGACACAAATCAGCCCCAGCATTTT.

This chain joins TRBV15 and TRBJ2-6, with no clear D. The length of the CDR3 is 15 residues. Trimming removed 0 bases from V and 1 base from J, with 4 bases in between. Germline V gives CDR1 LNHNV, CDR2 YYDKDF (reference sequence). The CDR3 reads CATSRDVSGANVLTF. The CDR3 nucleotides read TGTGCCACCAGCAGAGATGTATCTGGGGCCAACGTCCTGACTTTC.

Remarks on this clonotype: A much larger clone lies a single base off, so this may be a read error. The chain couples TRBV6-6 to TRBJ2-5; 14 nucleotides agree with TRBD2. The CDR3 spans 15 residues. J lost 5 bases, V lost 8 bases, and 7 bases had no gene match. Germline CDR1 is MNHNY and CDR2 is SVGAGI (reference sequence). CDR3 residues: CASGSGLAGVETQYF. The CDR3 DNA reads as TGTGCCAGCGGTTCGGGACTAGCGGGAGTCGAGACCCAGTACTTC.

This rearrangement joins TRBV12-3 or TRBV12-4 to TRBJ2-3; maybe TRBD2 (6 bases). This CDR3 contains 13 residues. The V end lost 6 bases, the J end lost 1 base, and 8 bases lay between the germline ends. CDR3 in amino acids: CASRPSGTDTQYF. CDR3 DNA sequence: TGTGCCAGCAGACCTAGCGGCACAGATACGCAGTATTTT.

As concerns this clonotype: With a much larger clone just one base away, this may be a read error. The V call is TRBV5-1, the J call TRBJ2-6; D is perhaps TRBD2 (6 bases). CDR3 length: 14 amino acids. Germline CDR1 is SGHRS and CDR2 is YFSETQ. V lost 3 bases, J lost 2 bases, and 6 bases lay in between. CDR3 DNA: TGCGCCAGCAGCTGGGGGGCTGGGGCCAACGTCCTGACTTTC. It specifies CASSWGAGANVLTF.

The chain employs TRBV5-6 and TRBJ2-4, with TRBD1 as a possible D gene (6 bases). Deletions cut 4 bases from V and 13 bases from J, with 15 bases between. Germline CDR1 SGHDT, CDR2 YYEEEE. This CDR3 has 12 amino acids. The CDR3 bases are TGTGCCAGCAGCGTTACAGGGAATGAGCAGTACTTC. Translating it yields CASSVTGNEQYF.

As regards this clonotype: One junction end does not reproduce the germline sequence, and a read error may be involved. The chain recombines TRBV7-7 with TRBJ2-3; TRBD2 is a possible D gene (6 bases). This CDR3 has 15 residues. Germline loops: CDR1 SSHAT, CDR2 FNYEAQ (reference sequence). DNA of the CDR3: TGTGCTAGCAGCTTATCGCCTAGCGCGTCAGATACGCAGTATTTT. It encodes CASSLSPSASDTQYF.

CDR3 sequence (DNA): TGTGCCAGCAGTTTATTAACAGGGACCTCTGGGGCCCAGTACTTC. Protein: CASSLLTGTSGAQYF. The V gene is TRBV27, the J gene TRBJ2-5, with D possibly being TRBD1 (6 bases). This CDR3 is 15 amino acids long. Trimming took 1 base from V and 9 from J, leaving 18 bases between them. Looked up from germline, CDR1 is MNHEY and CDR2 is SMNVEV (reference sequence).

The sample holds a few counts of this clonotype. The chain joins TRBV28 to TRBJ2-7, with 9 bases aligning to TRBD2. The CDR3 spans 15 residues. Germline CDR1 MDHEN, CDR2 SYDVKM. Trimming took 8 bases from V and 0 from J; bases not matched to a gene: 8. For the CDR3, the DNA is TGTGCCAGCGTAGAAGAGCGGGAGGTCTCCTACGAGCAGTACTTC. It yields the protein CASVEEREVSYEQYF.

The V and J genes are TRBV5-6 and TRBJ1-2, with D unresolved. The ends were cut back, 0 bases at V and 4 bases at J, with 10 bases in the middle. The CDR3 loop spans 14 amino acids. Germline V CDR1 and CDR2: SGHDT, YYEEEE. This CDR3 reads CASSLGPSGYGYTF. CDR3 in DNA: TGTGCCAGCAGCTTGGGGCCTAGTGGCTATGGCTACACCTTC.

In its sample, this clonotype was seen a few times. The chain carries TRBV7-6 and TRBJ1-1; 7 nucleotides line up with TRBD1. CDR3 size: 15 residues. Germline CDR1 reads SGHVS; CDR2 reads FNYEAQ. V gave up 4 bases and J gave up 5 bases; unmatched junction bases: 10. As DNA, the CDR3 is TGTGCCAGCAGCTCCTTAACAGGGGCATCGACTGAAGCTTTCTTT. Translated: CASSSLTGASTEAFF.